The clone carrying this T cell receptor (beta chain) came up many times. The antigen is unknown. This specimen comes from a study of T cells in Graves' hyperthyroidism and ophthalmopathy. Clinical symptoms, serum thyroxine, TRAb, thyroid ultrasound and orbital computed tomography informed diagnoses. TCR beta CDR3 sequences were amplified from RNA transcripts. An initial round of RT-PCR targeting the TCR CDR3 relied on the HTBI primer set. TCRdb called the multiplex PCR reads again in MiXCR, with one record for every CDR3 protein. The sample has around 600,000 distinct CDR3 sequences, about 14% seen once; the top ten hold roughly an eighth. Regarding the study as a whole: Clonotypes that were expanded in thyroid above 0.001 mostly appeared in blood too.

The sample comprised blood. The clonotype originates from a woman aged 50 to 60 with Graves' ophthalmopathy.

The CDR3: CASSIRGAEQYF. The CDR3 bases are TGTGCCAGCAGTATTCGGGGGGCCGAGCAGTACTTC. This chain joins TRBV27 and TRBJ2-7, with a weak D call TRBD2 (7 bases). The CDR3 totals 12 residues. Germline loops: CDR1 MNHEY, CDR2 SMNVEV (reference sequence). V was cut by 5 bases and J by 6 bases, with 11 bases left in between.